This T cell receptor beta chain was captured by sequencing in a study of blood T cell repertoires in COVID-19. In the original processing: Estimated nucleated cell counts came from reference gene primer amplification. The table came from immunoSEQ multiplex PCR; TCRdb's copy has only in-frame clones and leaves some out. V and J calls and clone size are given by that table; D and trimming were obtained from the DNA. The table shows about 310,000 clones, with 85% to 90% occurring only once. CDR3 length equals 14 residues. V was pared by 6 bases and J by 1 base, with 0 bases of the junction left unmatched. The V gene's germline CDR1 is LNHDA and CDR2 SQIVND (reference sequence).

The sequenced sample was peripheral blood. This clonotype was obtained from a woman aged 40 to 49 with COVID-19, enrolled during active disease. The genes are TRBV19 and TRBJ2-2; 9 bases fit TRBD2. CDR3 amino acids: CASRREGNTGELFF. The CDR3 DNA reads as TGTGCCAGTAGGCGGGAGGGGAACACCGGGGAGCTGTTTTTT.